Below are 23 T cell receptor beta chains sequenced from a single sample in a study of glioma-infiltrating T cells after dendritic cell vaccination. Generated by immunoSEQ multiplex PCR, the TCRdb table keeps only in-frame clones and is missing some. The sample consists of about 38,000 clones, around 80% of them appearing once. Material: blood, obtained before dendritic cell vaccination. The receptors originated from a human donor with glioblastoma.

The sample holds a few counts of this clone. This rearrangement joins TRBV28 to TRBJ2-7; D remains unclear. Trimming shortened V by 8 bases and J by 7 bases, and 6 bases separated the two germline ends. The CDR3 runs 9 residues. Germline V CDR1 and CDR2: MDHEN, SYDVKM. CDR3 amino acids: CASGPEQYF. The DNA of the CDR3 is TGTGCCAGCGGGCCTGAGCAGTACTTC. Complete variable domain (other parts from reference TRBV28 and TRBJ2-7): DVKVTQSSRYLVKRTGEKVFLECVQDMDHENMFWYRQDPGLGLRLIYFSYDVKMKEKGDIPEGYSVSREKKERFSLILESASTNQTSMYLCASGPEQYFGPGTRLTVT.

This chain links TRBV4-3 with TRBJ2-5, with 10 positions matching TRBD2. Germline V gene lookup returns CDR1 LGHNA and CDR2 YSLEER. CDR3 length: 17 amino acids. V gave up 1 base and J gave up 3 bases; unmatched junction bases: 8. The chain's CDR3 is CASSQGWPSGGEETQYF. Here the CDR3 DNA reads TGCGCCAGCAGCCAAGGGTGGCCAAGCGGGGGGGAAGAGACCCAGTACTTC.

The genes are TRBV5-8 and TRBJ2-2; 12 bases fit TRBD1. V lost 1 base to trimming and J lost 2 bases; unmatched junction nucleotides: 9. CDR1 and CDR2 (germline): SGHTS, YDEGEE. The CDR3 sequence is 19 residues long. The CDR3 nucleotides read TGTGCCAGCAGCTTGTGGTGGGGACAGGGGGCCCGAAACACCGGGGAGCTGTTTTTT. The encoded protein is CASSLWWGQGARNTGELFF.

The chain recombines TRBV29-1 with TRBJ2-3; D unresolved. Germline loops: CDR1 SQVTM, CDR2 ANQGSEA. The V and J ends lost 4 bases and 2 bases respectively, with 13 bases between them. CDR3 size: 14 residues. The CDR3 DNA reads as TGCAGCGTTGTTCGAGGAACGGCCACAGATACGCAGTATTTT. Translation gives CSVVRGTATDTQYF.

The genes are TRBV27 and TRBJ1-5; D may be TRBD1 (5 bases). The ends were cut back, 2 bases at V and 0 bases at J, with 11 bases in the middle. This CDR3 has 16 amino acids. Germline loops: CDR1 MNHEY, CDR2 SMNVEV (reference sequence). CDR3 in DNA: TGTGCCAGCAGTTTAGGGGCTGGGGATAGCAATCAGCCCCAGCATTTT. This encodes CASSLGAGDSNQPQHF.

The chain recombines TRBV28 with TRBJ2-4; D is uncertain. The CDR3 is 16 amino acids. Per the germline V gene, CDR1 is MDHEN and CDR2 is SYDVKM. V was shortened by 4 bases and J by 0 bases, with 13 bases between the two germline ends. The CDR3 here is CASSSTANLAKNIQYF. CDR3 DNA sequence: TGTGCCAGCAGTTCAACAGCAAACCTAGCCAAAAACATTCAGTACTTC. The full variable domain, its missing parts supplied by reference TRBV28 and TRBJ2-4, is DVKVTQSSRYLVKRTGEKVFLECVQDMDHENMFWYRQDPGLGLRLIYFSYDVKMKEKGDIPEGYSVSREKKERFSLILESASTNQTSMYLCASSSTANLAKNIQYFGAGTRLSVL.

The J gene is TRBJ2-4, the V gene TRBV5-4; D gene ambiguous. Between the trimmed V and J ends, which lost 5 bases and 0 bases, there was a span of 15 bases. This CDR3 is 16 amino acids long. Germline V CDR1 and CDR2: SGHNT, YYREEE (reference sequence). DNA for the CDR3: TGTGCCAGCAGTAGTGACACCGAACTAGCCAAAAACATTCAGTACTTC. Protein sequence: CASSSDTELAKNIQYF.

The chain joins TRBV5-6 to TRBJ2-2, with D perhaps matching TRBD1 (6 bases). Trimming removed 6 bases from V and 3 bases from J, with 18 bases in between. CDR1 and CDR2 (germline): SGHDT, YYEEEE. The CDR3 spans 16 residues. For the CDR3, the DNA is TGTGCCAGCACTCATGAGGCAGGGGCCCACACCGGGGAGCTGTTTTTT. This translates into CASTHEAGAHTGELFF.

With regard to this clone: A read error may account for a junction end that differs from germline. CDR3 loop: CASSPGLDAGTQYF. The CDR3 bases are TGTGCTAGCAGCCCCGGACTAGACGCAGGGACCCAGTACTTC. The V and J genes are TRBV7-7 and TRBJ2-5; 7 bases map to TRBD2. The length of the CDR3 is 14 residues. The V gene's germline CDR1 is SSHAT and CDR2 FNYEAQ (reference sequence).

The gene calls are TRBV4-2 and TRBJ2-3, with a possible D match to TRBD2 (6 bases). Germline values: CDR1 LGHNA, CDR2 YNFKEQ. CDR3 length: 16 residues. V dropped 0 bases and J dropped 2 bases, with 12 bases sitting between them. The CDR3 loop reads CASSQEGGGLTDTQYF. For the CDR3, the DNA is TGTGCCAGCAGCCAAGAGGGAGGCGGACTCACAGATACGCAGTATTTT.

This clone was observed a single time. The chain combines TRBV7-2 with TRBJ2-3; D is unclear. This CDR3 spans 11 amino acids. V gave up 5 bases and J gave up 5 bases, with 5 bases separating them. Looked up from germline, CDR1 is SGHTA and CDR2 is FQGNSA. This CDR3 is CASSPLDTQYF. CDR3 in DNA: TGTGCCAGCAGCCCCCTAGATACGCAGTATTTT.

V usage is TRBV7-3 and J usage is TRBJ2-5; 9 bases are a match to TRBD2. V lost 2 bases to trimming and J lost 3 bases; unmatched junction nucleotides: 7. Germline CDR1 and CDR2: SGHTA and FQGTGA. The CDR3 length is 16 residues. CDR3 bases: TGTGCCAGCAGCTTATATCCTTCTAGCGGGGAAGAGACCCAGTACTTC. The encoded protein is CASSLYPSSGEETQYF.

The chain employs TRBV6-6 and TRBJ2-1; D perhaps matches TRBD1 (7 bases). This CDR3 spans 15 amino acids. Trimming pared 8 bases from V and 4 bases from J, leaving 18 bases between. Germline V gene data show CDR1 as MNHNY and CDR2 as SVGAGI (reference sequence). CDR3 amino acids: CASRIRGRPYNEQFF. As DNA, the CDR3 is TGTGCCAGCCGAATCAGGGGGAGGCCTTACAATGAGCAGTTCTTC.

V usage is TRBV7-8 and J usage is TRBJ1-4; D ambiguous. The CDR3 loop spans 16 amino acids. Per germline, CDR1 SGHVS and CDR2 FQNEAQ. Trimming removed 4 bases at V and 2 bases at J, with 14 bases between. CDR3 in amino acids: CASSSQRMQTNEKLFF. The CDR3 nucleotides are TGTGCCAGCAGCTCACAAAGAATGCAGACTAATGAAAAACTGTTTTTT.

The chain has TRBV18 and TRBJ1-2, with D unclear. The CDR3 is 13 amino acids. Germline V CDR1 and CDR2: KGHSH, LQKENI. With 3 bases removed from V and 4 bases from J, the gap between germline ends came to 9 bases. The CDR3 DNA sequence: TGTGCCAGCTCACCTGACGGAGCCTATGGCTACACCTTC. Amino acids: CASSPDGAYGYTF.

The chain uses TRBV6-5 and TRBJ1-5; D gene unclear. The CDR3 length is 14 residues. V was pared by 0 bases and J by 1 base, with 4 bases between. Per germline, CDR1 MNHEY and CDR2 SVGAGI. CDR3 in DNA: TGTGCCAGCAGTTACTCGGGCAGCAATCAGCCCCAGCATTTT. Protein product: CASSYSGSNQPQHF.

The J gene is TRBJ1-1, the V gene TRBV10-1, with TRBD1 identical over 8 bases. The germline V gene has CDR1 WNHNN and CDR2 SYGVQD (reference sequence). The CDR3 loop spans 15 amino acids. Trimming at V came to 5 bases and at J to 1 base, leaving 6 bases not matched to a gene. The CDR3 reads CASSYGTGSNTEAFF. The CDR3 region has the DNA TGCGCCAGCAGTTACGGGACAGGTTCGAACACTGAAGCTTTCTTT.

There are a few counts of this clone. At one of its ends the junction is not consistent with the germline gene, which may arise from a read error. The J gene is TRBJ1-2, the V gene TRBV7-7, with no clear D. This CDR3 region has 15 residues. Germline CDR1 and CDR2: SSHAT and FNYEAQ (reference sequence). CDR3 bases: TGTGCTAGCAGCTTAGTGGTGAAGCTAGGCTATGGCTACACCTTC. Amino acid sequence: CASSLVVKLGYGYTF. Full variable domain (rest looked up from reference TRBV7-7 and TRBJ1-2): GAGVSQSPRYKVTKRGQDVTLRCDPISSHATLYWYQQALGQGPEFLTYFNYEAQPDKSGLPSDRFSAERPEGSISTLTIQRTEQRDSAMYRCASSLVVKLGYGYTFGSGTRLTVV.

In this sample, this clone turned up once. J is TRBJ2-2 and V is TRBV9; TRBD2 agrees at 7 bases. V shed 2 bases and J 6 bases; nucleotides not matched to a gene: 7. The CDR3 has 15 residues. In germline, CDR1 is SGDLS, CDR2 YYNGEE. This CDR3 is CASSVGLPNAGELFF. The CDR3 DNA reads as TGTGCCAGCAGCGTGGGACTACCTAACGCCGGGGAGCTGTTTTTT.

The genes are TRBV15 and TRBJ2-7; unclear D gene. Germline V gives CDR1 LNHNV, CDR2 YYDKDF (reference sequence). This CDR3 comprises 14 residues. V was clipped by 0 bases and J by 7 bases, with 13 bases between them. CDR3 nucleotide sequence: TGTGCCACCAGCAGAGATTCTCTTTCGAGGGAGCAGTACTTC. It is translated as CATSRDSLSREQYF.

This chain links TRBV4-3 with TRBJ2-7, with D uncertain. The ends were cut back, 1 base at V and 0 bases at J, with 10 bases in the middle. The germline gives CDR1 LGHNA, CDR2 YSLEER. The CDR3 is made up of 15 amino acids. The CDR3 is CASSQGPGSSYEQYF. The CDR3 region has the DNA TGCGCCAGCAGCCAAGGTCCGGGTAGCTCCTACGAGCAGTACTTC.

CDR3 loop: CASSVSSGGSYEQYF. DNA of the CDR3: TGTGCCAGCAGCGTATCGAGCGGGGGCTCCTACGAGCAGTACTTC. The genes are TRBV9 and TRBJ2-7; 8 bases agree with TRBD2. Germline CDR1 and CDR2: SGDLS and YYNGEE. With 1 base clipped from V and 0 bases from J, the junction kept 3 bases outside the gene matches. The CDR3 spans 15 residues.

This clone was seen once. The J gene is TRBJ2-3, the V gene TRBV7-9; 7 positions agree with TRBD1. There are 15 residues in the CDR3. V was clipped by 1 base and J by 2 bases; unmatched bases: 3. Germline CDR1 SEHNR, CDR2 FQNEAQ (reference sequence). CDR3: CASSLGDRDTDTQYF. The CDR3 nucleotides are TGTGCCAGCAGCTTAGGGGACAGAGACACAGATACGCAGTATTTT.